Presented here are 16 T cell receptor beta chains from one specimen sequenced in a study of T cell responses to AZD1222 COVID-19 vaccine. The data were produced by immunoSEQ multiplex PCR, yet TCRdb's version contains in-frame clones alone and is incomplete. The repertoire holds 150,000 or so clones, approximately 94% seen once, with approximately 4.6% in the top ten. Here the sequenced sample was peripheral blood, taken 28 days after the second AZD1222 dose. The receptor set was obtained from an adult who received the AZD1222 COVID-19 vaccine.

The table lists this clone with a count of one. CDR3 in amino acids: CASRGGEWEQYF. DNA of the CDR3: TGTGCCAGCCGGGGGGGTGAATGGGAGCAGTACTTC. The chain has TRBV6-5 and TRBJ2-7; 8 positions agree with TRBD2. The germline CDR1 and CDR2 sequences are MNHEY and SVGAGI. The CDR3 consists of 12 residues. Trimming at V came to 8 bases and at J to 7 bases, leaving 7 bases not matched to a gene.

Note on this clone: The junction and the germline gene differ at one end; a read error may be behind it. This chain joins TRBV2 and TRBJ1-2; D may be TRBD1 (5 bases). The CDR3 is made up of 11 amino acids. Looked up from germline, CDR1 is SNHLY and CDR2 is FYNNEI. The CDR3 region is CAGRQKDGYTF. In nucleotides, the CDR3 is TGTGCCGGCAGACAGAAAGATGGCTACACCTTC.

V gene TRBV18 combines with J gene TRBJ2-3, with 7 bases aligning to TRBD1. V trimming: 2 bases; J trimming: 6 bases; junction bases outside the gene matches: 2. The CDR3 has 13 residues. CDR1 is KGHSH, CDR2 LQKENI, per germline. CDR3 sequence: CASSPKQGDTQYF. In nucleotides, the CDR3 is TGTGCCAGCTCACCAAAACAGGGGGATACGCAGTATTTT.

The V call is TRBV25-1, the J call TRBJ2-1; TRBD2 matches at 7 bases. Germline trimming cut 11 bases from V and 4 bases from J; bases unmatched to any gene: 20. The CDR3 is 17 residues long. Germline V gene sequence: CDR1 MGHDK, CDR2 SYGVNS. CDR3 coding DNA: TGTGCCGTTGGGGCGGGAGTCAAATTTTTCCCTTACAATGAGCAGTTCTTC. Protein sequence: CAVGAGVKFFPYNEQFF.

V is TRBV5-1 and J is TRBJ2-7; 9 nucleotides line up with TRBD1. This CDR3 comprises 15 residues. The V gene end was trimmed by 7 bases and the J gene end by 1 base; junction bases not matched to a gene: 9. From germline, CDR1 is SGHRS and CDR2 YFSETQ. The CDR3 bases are TGCGCCAGCGCCTGGGGACAGGGTGGATCCTACGAGCAGTACTTC. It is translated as CASAWGQGGSYEQYF.

The DNA for the CDR3 is TGTGCCAGTACCCCGGACAGGGGGCTTCAGCCCCAGCATTTT. Residues: CASTPDRGLQPQHF. The rearrangement uses TRBV19 and TRBJ1-5, with TRBD1 matching over 11 bases. Germline lookup yields CDR1 LNHDA and CDR2 SQIVND (reference sequence). After removal of 7 bases from V and 6 bases from J, the junction contained 5 bases not matched to a gene. The CDR3 sequence is 14 residues long.

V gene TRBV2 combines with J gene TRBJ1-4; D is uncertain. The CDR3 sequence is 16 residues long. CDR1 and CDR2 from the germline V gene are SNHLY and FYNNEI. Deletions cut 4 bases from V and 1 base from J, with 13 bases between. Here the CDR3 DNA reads TGTGCCAGCAGTGGGAAGATAAGTGGAACTAATGAAAAACTGTTTTTT. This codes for CASSGKISGTNEKLFF.

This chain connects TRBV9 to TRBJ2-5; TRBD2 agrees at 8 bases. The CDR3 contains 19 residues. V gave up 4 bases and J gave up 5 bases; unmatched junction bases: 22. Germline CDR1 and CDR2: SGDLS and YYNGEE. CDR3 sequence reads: CASSPHPGRGRGVGETQYF. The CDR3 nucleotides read TGTGCCAGCAGCCCTCACCCCGGGAGGGGGAGGGGCGTCGGGGAGACCCAGTACTTC.

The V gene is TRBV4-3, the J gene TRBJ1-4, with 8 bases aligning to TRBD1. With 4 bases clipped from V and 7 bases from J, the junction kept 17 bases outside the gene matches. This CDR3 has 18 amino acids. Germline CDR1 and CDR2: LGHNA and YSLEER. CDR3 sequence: CASSPHLRRTGKGEKLFF. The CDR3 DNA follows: TGCGCCAGCAGCCCTCACCTGCGCCGGACAGGGAAAGGTGAAAAACTGTTTTTT.

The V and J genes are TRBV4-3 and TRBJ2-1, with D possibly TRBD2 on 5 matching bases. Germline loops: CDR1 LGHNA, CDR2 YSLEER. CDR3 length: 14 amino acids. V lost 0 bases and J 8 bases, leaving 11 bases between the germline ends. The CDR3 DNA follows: TGCGCCAGCAGCCAAGATCGCACCGGGGATGAGCAGTTCTTC. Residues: CASSQDRTGDEQFF.

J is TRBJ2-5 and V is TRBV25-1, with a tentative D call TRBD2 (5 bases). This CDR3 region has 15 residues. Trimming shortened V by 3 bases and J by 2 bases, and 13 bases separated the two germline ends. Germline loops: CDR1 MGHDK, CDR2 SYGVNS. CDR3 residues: CASSDYYREQETQYF. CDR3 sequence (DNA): TGTGCCAGCAGTGACTACTACCGGGAACAAGAGACCCAGTACTTC. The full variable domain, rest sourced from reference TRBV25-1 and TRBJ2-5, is EADIYQTPRYLVIGTGKKITLECSQTMGHDKMYWYQQDPGMELHLIHYSYGVNSTEKGDLSSESTVSRIRTEHFPLTLESARPSHTSQYLCASSDYYREQETQYFGPGTRLLVL.

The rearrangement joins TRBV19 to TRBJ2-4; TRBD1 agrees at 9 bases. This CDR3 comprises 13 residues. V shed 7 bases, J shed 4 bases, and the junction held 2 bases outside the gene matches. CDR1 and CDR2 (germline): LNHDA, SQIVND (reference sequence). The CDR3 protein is CASTGTGKNIQYF. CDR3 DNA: TGTGCCAGTACCGGGACAGGGAAAAACATTCAGTACTTC.

DNA for the CDR3: TGTGCCAGCAGTTTTCAGAGGGGGGAAAGAGCCAAAAACATTCAGTACTTC. This sequence encodes CASSFQRGERAKNIQYF. The chain carries TRBV6-2 or TRBV6-3 and TRBJ2-4; possibly TRBD1 or TRBD2 for D (6 bases each). Trimming removed 4 bases at V and 0 bases at J, with 16 bases between. The CDR3 extends over 17 amino acids. Germline V CDR1 and CDR2: MNHEY, SVGEGT.

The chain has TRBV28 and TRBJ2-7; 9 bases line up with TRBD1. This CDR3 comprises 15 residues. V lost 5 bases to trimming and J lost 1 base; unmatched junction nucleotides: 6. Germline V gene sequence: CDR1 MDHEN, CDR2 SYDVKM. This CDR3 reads CASSQQGAQSYEQYF. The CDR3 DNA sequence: TGTGCCAGCAGTCAACAGGGGGCACAGTCCTACGAGCAGTACTTC.

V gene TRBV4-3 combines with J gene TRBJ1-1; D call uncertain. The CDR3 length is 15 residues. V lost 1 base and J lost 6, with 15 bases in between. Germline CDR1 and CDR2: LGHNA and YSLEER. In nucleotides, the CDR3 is TGCGCCAGCAGCCAAGTTGGCGGCGGAGCGGCTGAAGCTTTCTTT. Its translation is CASSQVGGGAAEAFF.

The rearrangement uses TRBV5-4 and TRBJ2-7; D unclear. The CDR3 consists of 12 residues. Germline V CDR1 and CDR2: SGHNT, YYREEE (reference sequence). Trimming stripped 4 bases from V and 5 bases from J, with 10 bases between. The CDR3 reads CASSVRPHEQYF. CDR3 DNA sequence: TGTGCCAGCAGCGTTCGACCACACGAGCAGTACTTC.